This T cell receptor beta chain emerged from a study of T cell responses to AZD1222 COVID-19 vaccine. Generated by immunoSEQ multiplex PCR, the TCRdb table keeps only in-frame clones and is missing some. The repertoire holds about 140,000 clones, over 75% seen once, with about 7.9% in the top ten. The source material was peripheral blood, sampled 28 days after the second dose of the MenACWY control vaccine. This clonotype was sampled from an adult who received the MenACWY meningococcal vaccine as a control.

CDR3 sequence: CASSQDFAGVGNTIYF. The CDR3 nucleotides read TGCGCCAGCAGCCAAGATTTTGCAGGGGTGGGAAACACCATATATTTT. This chain uses TRBV4-3 with TRBJ1-3; maybe TRBD1 (6 bases). CDR1 LGHNA and CDR2 YSLEER come from the germline V gene. This CDR3 is 16 amino acids long. Trimming took off 0 bases at V and 4 bases at J, with 13 bases between the two ends.